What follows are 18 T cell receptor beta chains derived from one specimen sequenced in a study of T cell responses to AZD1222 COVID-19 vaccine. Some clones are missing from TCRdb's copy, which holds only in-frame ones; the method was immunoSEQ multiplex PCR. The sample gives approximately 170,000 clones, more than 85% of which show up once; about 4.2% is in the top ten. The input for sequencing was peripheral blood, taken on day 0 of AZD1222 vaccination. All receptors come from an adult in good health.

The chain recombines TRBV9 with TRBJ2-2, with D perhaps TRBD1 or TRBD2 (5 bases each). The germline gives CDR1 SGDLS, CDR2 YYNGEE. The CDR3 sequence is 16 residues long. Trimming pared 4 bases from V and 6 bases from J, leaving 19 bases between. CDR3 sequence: CASSNRGGGVSGELFF. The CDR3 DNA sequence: TGTGCCAGCAGCAACCGAGGTGGGGGTGTATCCGGGGAGCTGTTTTTT.

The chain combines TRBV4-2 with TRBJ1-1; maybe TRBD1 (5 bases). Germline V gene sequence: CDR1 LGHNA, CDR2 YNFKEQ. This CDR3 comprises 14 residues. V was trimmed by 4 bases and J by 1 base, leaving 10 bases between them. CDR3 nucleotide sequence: TGTGCCAGCAGCCGGGGACGGGGGAACACTGAAGCTTTCTTT. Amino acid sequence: CASSRGRGNTEAFF.

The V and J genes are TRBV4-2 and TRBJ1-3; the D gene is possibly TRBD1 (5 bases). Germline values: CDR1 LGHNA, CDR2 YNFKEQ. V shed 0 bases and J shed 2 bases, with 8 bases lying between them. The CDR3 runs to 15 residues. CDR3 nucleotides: TGTGCCAGCAGCCAAGAAGCAGGGCCTGGAAACACCATATATTTT. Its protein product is CASSQEAGPGNTIYF.

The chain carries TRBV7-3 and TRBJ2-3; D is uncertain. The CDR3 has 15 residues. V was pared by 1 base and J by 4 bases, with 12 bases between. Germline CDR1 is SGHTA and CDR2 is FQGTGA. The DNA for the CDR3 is TGTGCCAGCAGCTTAAGGGCTACCTCGGCAGATACGCAGTATTTT. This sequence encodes CASSLRATSADTQYF. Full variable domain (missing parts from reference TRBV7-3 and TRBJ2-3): GAGVSQTPSNKVTEKGKYVELRCDPISGHTALYWYRQSLGQGPEFLIYFQGTGAADDSGLPNDRFFAVRPEGSVSTLKIQRTERGDSAVYLCASSLRATSADTQYFGPGTRLTVL.

The CDR3 coding sequence is TGTGCCACCGGGGGCGGGGTGGGGTCCTACGAGCAGTACTTC. Translating gives CATGGGVGSYEQYF. The rearrangement links TRBV10-3 to TRBJ2-7; D may correspond to TRBD1 or TRBD2 (6 bases each). The V end was cut by 10 bases, the J end by 1 base, with 17 bases between. Per the germline V gene, CDR1 is ENHRY and CDR2 is SYGVKD. The CDR3 covers 14 residues.

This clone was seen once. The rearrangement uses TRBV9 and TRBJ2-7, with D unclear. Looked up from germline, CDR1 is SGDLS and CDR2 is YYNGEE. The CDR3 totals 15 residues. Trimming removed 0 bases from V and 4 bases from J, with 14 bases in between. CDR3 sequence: CASSVGPADIYEQYF. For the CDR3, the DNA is TGTGCCAGCAGCGTAGGGCCAGCAGACATTTACGAGCAGTACTTC. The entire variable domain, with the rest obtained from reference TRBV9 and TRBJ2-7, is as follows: DSGVTQTPKHLITATGQRVTLRCSPRSGDLSVYWYQQSLDQGLQFLIQYYNGEERAKGNILERFSAQQFPDLHSELNLSSLELGDSALYFCASSVGPADIYEQYFGPGTRLTVT.

Here the CDR3 DNA reads TGCGCCAGCAGCTCCGGACCATCTGGTGAAAAACTGTTTTTT. It translates to CASSSGPSGEKLFF. V is TRBV5-1 and J is TRBJ1-4, with D uncertain. Germline V CDR1 and CDR2: SGHRS, YFSETQ. Trimming pared 3 bases from V and 7 bases from J, leaving 13 bases between. The CDR3 spans 14 residues.

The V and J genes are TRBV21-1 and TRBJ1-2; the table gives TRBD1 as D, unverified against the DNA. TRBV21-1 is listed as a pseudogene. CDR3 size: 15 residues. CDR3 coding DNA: TGTGCCAACCTGGGGGACAGGGGACTAATTTATGGCTACACCTTC. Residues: CANLGDRGLIYGYTF.

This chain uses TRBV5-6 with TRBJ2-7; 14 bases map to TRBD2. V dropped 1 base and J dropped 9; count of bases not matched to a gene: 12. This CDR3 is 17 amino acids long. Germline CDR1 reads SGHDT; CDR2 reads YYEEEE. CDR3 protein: CASSLWTSGRTWEGQYF. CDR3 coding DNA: TGTGCCAGCAGCTTGTGGACTAGCGGGAGGACTTGGGAGGGGCAGTACTTC. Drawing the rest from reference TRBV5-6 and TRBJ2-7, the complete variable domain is DAGVTQSPTHLIKTRGQQVTLRCSPKSGHDTVSWYQQALGQGPQFIFQYYEEEERQRGNFPDRFSGHQFPNYSSELNVNALLLGDSALYLCASSLWTSGRTWEGQYFGPGTRLTVT.

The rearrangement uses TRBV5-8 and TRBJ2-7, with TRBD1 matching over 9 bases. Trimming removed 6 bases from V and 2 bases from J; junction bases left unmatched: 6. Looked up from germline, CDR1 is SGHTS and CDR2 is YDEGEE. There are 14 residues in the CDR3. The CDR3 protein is CASNPGQGPYEQYF. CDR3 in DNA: TGTGCCAGCAACCCGGGACAGGGCCCCTACGAGCAGTACTTC.

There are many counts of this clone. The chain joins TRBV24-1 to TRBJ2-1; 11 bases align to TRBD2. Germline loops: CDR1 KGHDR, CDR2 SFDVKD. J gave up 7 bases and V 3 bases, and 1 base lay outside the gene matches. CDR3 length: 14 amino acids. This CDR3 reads CATSDGTSGNEQFF. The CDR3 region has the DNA TGTGCCACCAGTGATGGGACTAGCGGAAATGAGCAGTTCTTC.

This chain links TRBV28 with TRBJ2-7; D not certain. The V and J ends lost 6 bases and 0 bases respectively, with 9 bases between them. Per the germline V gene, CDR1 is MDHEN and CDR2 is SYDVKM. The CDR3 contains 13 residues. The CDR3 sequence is CASSLRASYEQYF. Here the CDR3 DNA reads TGTGCCAGCAGCCTTCGGGCCTCCTACGAGCAGTACTTC.

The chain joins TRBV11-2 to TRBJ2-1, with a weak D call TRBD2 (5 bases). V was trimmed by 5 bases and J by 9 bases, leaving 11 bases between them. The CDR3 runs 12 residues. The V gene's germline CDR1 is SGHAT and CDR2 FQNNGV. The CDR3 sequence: CASSLRTVEQFF. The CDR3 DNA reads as TGTGCCAGCAGCCTCCGGACTGTTGAGCAGTTCTTC.

CDR3 nucleotide sequence: TGTGCCAGCAGTGCAGAGGAGGTCTCCTACGAGCAGTACTTC. This gives the protein CASSAEEVSYEQYF. The rearrangement links TRBV2 to TRBJ2-7; D is perhaps TRBD2 (5 bases). The V gene's germline CDR1 is SNHLY and CDR2 FYNNEI. Trimming stripped 4 bases from V and 0 bases from J, with 10 bases between. The CDR3 extends over 14 amino acids.

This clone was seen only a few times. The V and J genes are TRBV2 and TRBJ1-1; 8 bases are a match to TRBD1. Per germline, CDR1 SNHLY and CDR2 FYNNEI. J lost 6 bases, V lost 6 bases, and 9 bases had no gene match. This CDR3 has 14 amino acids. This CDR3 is CASRSGQGGAEAFF. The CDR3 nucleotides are TGTGCCAGCAGGTCCGGACAGGGAGGGGCTGAAGCTTTCTTT.

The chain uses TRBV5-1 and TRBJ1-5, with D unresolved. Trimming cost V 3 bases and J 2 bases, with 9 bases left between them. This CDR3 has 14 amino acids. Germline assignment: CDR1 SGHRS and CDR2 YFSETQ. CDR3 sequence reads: CASSSEGGNQPQHF. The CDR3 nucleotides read TGCGCCAGCAGCTCGGAGGGAGGCAATCAGCCCCAGCATTTT.

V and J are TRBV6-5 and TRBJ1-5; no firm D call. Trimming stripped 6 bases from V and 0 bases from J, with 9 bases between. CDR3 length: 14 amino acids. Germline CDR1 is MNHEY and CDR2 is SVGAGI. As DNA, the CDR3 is TGTGCCAGCAGCCTCGATAATAGCAATCAGCCCCAGCATTTT. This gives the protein CASSLDNSNQPQHF.

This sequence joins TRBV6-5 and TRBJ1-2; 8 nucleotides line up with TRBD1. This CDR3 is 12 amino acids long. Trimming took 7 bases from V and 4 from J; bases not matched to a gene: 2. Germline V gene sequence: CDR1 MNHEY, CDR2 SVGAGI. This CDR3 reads CASNTGGYGYTF. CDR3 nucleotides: TGTGCCAGCAATACAGGGGGCTATGGCTACACCTTC.